The source of this T cell receptor beta chain is a study of T cells in tuberculosis. Across the whole study: CD1B tetramers identified T cells specific for mycobacterial lipid GMM.

Germline-derived CDR1 and CDR2 are MDHEN and SYDVKM. The CDR3 is 13 amino acids. V lost 7 bases to trimming and J lost 0 bases, with 9 bases between them. After thawing and overnight rest, PBMC were stained with GMM-loaded CD1B tetramer, viability dye and anti-CD3 for sorting. C32 glucose monomycolate from Rhodococcus equi was loaded onto the CD1B tetramers. Before cryopreservation, the sorted PBMC lost their CD14-expressing monocytes. From each donor, about 100,000 tetramer-negative cells were sorted. TCRdb's copy holds only in-frame clones and misses some; the assay was immunoSEQ multiplex PCR. This repertoire shows around 60,000 clones, 81% found once; its top ten account for 9.5% to 15%.

The TCR comes from an adult woman with latent tuberculosis. The sample consisted of CD1b-GMM tetramer-negative cells sorted from PBMCs. J is TRBJ1-1 and V is TRBV28, with D unresolved. In DNA form, the CDR3 reads TGTGCCAGCATATCCCAGGTGAACACTGAAGCTTTCTTT. The encoded protein is CASISQVNTEAFF.